The T cell receptor (beta chain) described here comes from a study of T cell clonality in common variable immunodeficiency. Study results and limitations: The cause of increased CVID clonality remains unclear without subpopulation sequencing.

This table comes from immunoSEQ multiplex PCR, and its TCRdb copy is limited to in-frame clones, with some not included. Listed here are about 43,000 clones without any singletons, the top ten holding approximately 2%. Looked up from germline, CDR1 is MGHRA and CDR2 is YSYEKL. The CDR3 loop spans 16 amino acids. This clone was recorded many times. The target antigen is unknown. One junction end does not reproduce the germline sequence, and a read error may be involved. The sequence runs out 3 residues before the end of the CDR3; the remainder is reconstructed from the germline J gene. This chain links TRBV4-1 with TRBJ1-4; D is possibly TRBD1 (5 bases). The source is a person between 18 and 75 years old in good health. Specimen: peripheral blood mononuclear cells. Partial CDR3 DNA: TGCGCCAGCGGCCAAGAAACGGGACTCATAAATGAAAAA. This codes for CASGQETGLINEK. The full-length CDR3 reads as CASGQETGLINEKLFF.